The 7 T cell receptor beta chains reported below all come from one sample, sequenced in a study of blood T cell repertoires in COVID-19. Data came from immunoSEQ multiplex PCR; TCRdb stores just in-frame clones and leaves some out. The table lists about 380,000 clones, 88% of them singletons, with approximately 1.2% in the top ten. Sequenced sample: PBMCs or T cells enriched from blood (not recorded which). The receptors originated from a young woman who had recovered from COVID-19.

The V gene is TRBV9, the J gene TRBJ2-3, with 12 bases that match TRBD2. The V segment lost 3 bases and the J segment 4 bases; nucleotides outside the gene matches: 6. Germline V lookup: CDR1 SGDLS, CDR2 YYNGEE. The CDR3 has 16 residues. The CDR3 spells CASSARLAGDPDTQYF. The CDR3 bases are TGTGCCAGCAGCGCCCGACTAGCGGGGGATCCAGATACGCAGTATTTT.

This clone came up once. The chain couples TRBV5-1 to TRBJ2-5; 7 bases map to TRBD2. The V gene's germline CDR1 is SGHRS and CDR2 YFSETQ. The V segment lost 1 base and the J segment 3 bases; nucleotides outside the gene matches: 6. The CDR3 totals 15 residues. This chain's CDR3 is CASSLQAGREETQYF. The CDR3 DNA follows: TGCGCCAGCAGCTTGCAAGCGGGGAGGGAAGAGACCCAGTACTTC.

V usage is TRBV5-1 and J usage is TRBJ2-3; 7 positions agree with TRBD1. The V gene end was trimmed by 4 bases and the J gene end by 5 bases; junction bases not matched to a gene: 16. There are 17 residues in the CDR3. Germline values: CDR1 SGHRS, CDR2 YFSETQ. The CDR3 nucleotides are TGCGCCAGCAGCCATGTATCACAGGGGCGCGGTGGAGATACGCAGTATTTT. Translation gives CASSHVSQGRGGDTQYF. The whole variable domain, remainder taken from reference TRBV5-1 and TRBJ2-3, is KAGVTQTPRYLIKTRGQQVTLSCSPISGHRSVSWYQQTPGQGLQFLFEYFSETQRNKGNFPGRFSGRQFSNSRSEMNVSTLELGDSALYLCASSHVSQGRGGDTQYFGPGTRLTVL.

CDR3 sequence reads: CASSLAGGERYEQYF. The CDR3 nucleotides are TGTGCCAGCAGCCTGGCAGGGGGCGAGAGATACGAGCAGTACTTC. The chain uses TRBV14 and TRBJ2-7; 8 bases agree with TRBD1. CDR1 and CDR2 (germline): SGHDN, FVKESK. The CDR3 consists of 15 residues. The trim removed 4 bases at V and 4 bases at J, leaving 9 bases unmatched.

The chain links TRBV30 to TRBJ2-3, with 7 bases fitting TRBD1. The germline CDR1 and CDR2 sequences are GTSNPN and SVGIG (reference sequence). The length of the CDR3 is 16 residues. The junction had 9 bases not matched to a gene; V was cut back by 1 base and J by 2 bases. This CDR3 reads CAWSGFLGQDTDTQYF. The CDR3 DNA reads as TGTGCCTGGAGTGGGTTTCTTGGACAGGACACAGATACGCAGTATTTT. Variable domain in full (rest from reference TRBV30 and TRBJ2-3): SQTIHQWPATLVQPVGSPLSLECTVEGTSNPNLYWYRQAAGRGLQLLFYSVGIGQISSEVPQNLSASRPQDRQFILSSKKLLLSDSGFYLCAWSGFLGQDTDTQYFGPGTRLTVL.

The rearrangement links TRBV6-1 to TRBJ2-5, with D possibly being TRBD1 (6 bases). The CDR3 runs to 14 residues. Germline V lookup: CDR1 MNHNS, CDR2 SASEGT. V lost 2 bases to trimming and J lost 5 bases, with 12 bases between them. This CDR3 reads CASSEMGARETQYF. The DNA of the CDR3 is TGTGCCAGCAGTGAAATGGGGGCCCGGGAGACCCAGTACTTC.

The chain recombines TRBV7-3 with TRBJ1-1, with a tentative D call TRBD1 (5 bases). Trimming stripped 4 bases from V and 6 bases from J, with 18 bases between. Germline assignment: CDR1 SGHTA and CDR2 FQGTGA. CDR3 length: 15 residues. The CDR3 region is CASSSPGIPESEAFF. CDR3 DNA sequence: TGTGCCAGCAGCTCTCCAGGGATACCTGAGTCTGAAGCTTTCTTT.